Following are 10 T cell receptor beta chains from one sample sequenced in a study of OX40 agonist ivuxolimab in advanced cancers. Sequencing was performed with immunoSEQ multiplex PCR; in TCRdb, only in-frame clones are kept and a portion is missing. Here the sample spans more than 90,000 clones, approximately 80% being singletons. The sample in question was CD4+ or CD8+ T cells sorted from blood, obtained in a trial of the OX40 agonist ivuxolimab. These TCRs come from an adult with an advanced solid tumor such as melanoma, head and neck, liver or kidney cancer.

This clone was detected only a few times. J is TRBJ2-7 and V is TRBV2; 9 bases match TRBD1. The CDR3 is 15 residues long. In germline, CDR1 is SNHLY, CDR2 FYNNEI. V was pared by 4 bases and J by 5 bases, with 9 bases of the junction left unmatched. The CDR3 DNA is TGTGCCAGCAGTGCCGGGACAGGGTACCTCCACGAGCAGTACTTC. It yields the protein CASSAGTGYLHEQYF.

The chain joins TRBV7-6 to TRBJ2-1; D remains unclear. From germline, CDR1 is SGHVS and CDR2 FNYEAQ. This CDR3 spans 14 amino acids. The V gene lost 5 bases and the J gene lost 4 bases, with 12 bases spanning the gap. DNA for the CDR3: TGTGCCAGCAGCCCCTCGCGGACGTACAATGAGCAGTTCTTC. This encodes CASSPSRTYNEQFF. The full variable domain, its missing parts supplied by reference TRBV7-6 and TRBJ2-1, is GAGVSQSPRYKVTKRGQDVALRCDPISGHVSLYWYRQALGQGPEFLTYFNYEAQQDKSGLPNDRFSAERPEGSISTLTIQRTEQRDSAMYRCASSPSRTYNEQFFGPGTRLTVL.

This sequence joins TRBV27 and TRBJ2-7; perhaps TRBD2 as D (6 bases). Between the trimmed V and J ends, which lost 6 bases and 4 bases, there was a span of 22 bases. The CDR3 covers 16 residues. From germline, CDR1 is MNHEY and CDR2 SMNVEV (reference sequence). CDR3 coding DNA: TGTGCCAGCAGGGATAGGGACTCTCTAACTCCATACGAGCAGTACTTC. Its translation: CASRDRDSLTPYEQYF.

The rearrangement uses TRBV7-8 and TRBJ1-2; D uncertain. The germline V and J ends were trimmed by 1 base and 7 bases, with 7 bases remaining between them. Germline CDR1 SGHVS, CDR2 FQNEAQ. This CDR3 region has 12 residues. CDR3 region: CASSLELGGYTF. The CDR3 nucleotides are TGTGCCAGCAGCTTAGAACTGGGTGGCTACACCTTC.

CDR3 DNA sequence: TGTGCCAGCAGCGTCAGACTGGGTAAAGAGACCCAGTACTTC. This translates into CASSVRLGKETQYF. The chain has TRBV7-2 and TRBJ2-5; no clear D gene. Between the trimmed V and J ends, which lost 5 bases and 3 bases, there was a span of 13 bases. The germline V gene encodes CDR1 SGHTA and CDR2 FQGNSA. The CDR3 spans 14 residues.

The chain couples TRBV30 to TRBJ2-5; D tentatively reads TRBD1 or TRBD2 (6 bases each). Trimming pared 1 base from V and 2 bases from J, leaving 11 bases between. Germline lookup yields CDR1 GTSNPN and CDR2 SVGIG (reference sequence). There are 14 residues in the CDR3. The CDR3 bases are TGTGCCTGGAGTGCCCGGGGGCGACAAGAGACCCAGTACTTC. It specifies CAWSARGRQETQYF.

A single count supports this clone. J is TRBJ2-1 and V is TRBV30; D is undetermined. Germline CDR1 GTSNPN, CDR2 SVGIG (reference sequence). CDR3 length: 15 amino acids. V lost 5 bases, J lost 0 bases, and 14 bases lay in between. For the CDR3, the DNA is TGTGCCTGGCACGGCGGCCTGAGCTCCTACAATGAGCAGTTCTTC. This codes for CAWHGGLSSYNEQFF. Supplemented by reference TRBV30 and TRBJ2-1, the full variable domain reads SQTIHQWPATLVQPVGSPLSLECTVEGTSNPNLYWYRQAAGRGLQLLFYSVGIGQISSEVPQNLSASRPQDRQFILSSKKLLLSDSGFYLCAWHGGLSSYNEQFFGPGTRLTVL.

The chain links TRBV19 to TRBJ1-2, with TRBD1 as a possible D gene (5 bases). Deletions cut 3 bases from V and 4 bases from J, with 18 bases between. The CDR3 length is 16 residues. CDR1 and CDR2 from the germline V gene are LNHDA and SQIVND (reference sequence). The CDR3 nucleotides are TGTGCCAGTAGTATGGGGGTCTCCAACACCGGCTATGGCTACACCTTC. Protein product: CASSMGVSNTGYGYTF.

V and J are TRBV7-9 and TRBJ2-2; no definite D call. V was cut by 1 base and J by 6 bases, with 12 bases left in between. The length of the CDR3 is 15 residues. CDR1 and CDR2 (germline): SEHNR, FQNEAQ (reference sequence). CDR3 region: CASSLGSPFSGELFF. The DNA for the CDR3 is TGTGCCAGCAGCTTAGGATCGCCCTTCTCCGGGGAGCTGTTTTTT.

This clone has more than one count but fewer than ten. V usage is TRBV28 and J usage is TRBJ2-7, with D maybe TRBD1 (6 bases). CDR1 is MDHEN, CDR2 SYDVKM, per germline. Trimming left V 3 bases short and J 0 bases short, with 12 bases between. The CDR3 totals 15 residues. For the CDR3, the DNA is TGTGCCAGCAGTTTCTGGTCGACAGGCTCCTACGAGCAGTACTTC. Protein product: CASSFWSTGSYEQYF.